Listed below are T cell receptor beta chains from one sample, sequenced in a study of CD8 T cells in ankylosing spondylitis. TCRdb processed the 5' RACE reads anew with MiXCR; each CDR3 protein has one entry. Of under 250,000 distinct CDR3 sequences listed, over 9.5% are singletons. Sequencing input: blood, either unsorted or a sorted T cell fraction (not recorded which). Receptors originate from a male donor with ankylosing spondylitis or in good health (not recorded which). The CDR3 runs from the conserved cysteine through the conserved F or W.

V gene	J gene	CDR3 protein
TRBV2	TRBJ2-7	CASSEEPSYEQYF
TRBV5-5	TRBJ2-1	CASSVTSNSYNEQFF
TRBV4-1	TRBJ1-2	CASSQDSLGQGPFGYTF
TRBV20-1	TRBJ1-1	CSASSGFNTEAFF
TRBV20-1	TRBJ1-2	CSAPASDSYGYTF
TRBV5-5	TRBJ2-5	CASSLVSGLGETQYF
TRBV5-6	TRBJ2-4	CASSLAGTAGSDIQYF
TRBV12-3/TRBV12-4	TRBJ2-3	CASSHGRVTQYF
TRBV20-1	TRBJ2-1	CSAYEGQGARSDEQFF
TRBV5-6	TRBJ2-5	CASSLAGRQETQYF
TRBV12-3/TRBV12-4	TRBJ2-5	CASSWSGGASETQYF
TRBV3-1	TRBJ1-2	CASSQYRGYTF
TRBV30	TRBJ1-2	CAWGLTYGYTF
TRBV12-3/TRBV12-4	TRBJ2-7	CASSLARREQYF